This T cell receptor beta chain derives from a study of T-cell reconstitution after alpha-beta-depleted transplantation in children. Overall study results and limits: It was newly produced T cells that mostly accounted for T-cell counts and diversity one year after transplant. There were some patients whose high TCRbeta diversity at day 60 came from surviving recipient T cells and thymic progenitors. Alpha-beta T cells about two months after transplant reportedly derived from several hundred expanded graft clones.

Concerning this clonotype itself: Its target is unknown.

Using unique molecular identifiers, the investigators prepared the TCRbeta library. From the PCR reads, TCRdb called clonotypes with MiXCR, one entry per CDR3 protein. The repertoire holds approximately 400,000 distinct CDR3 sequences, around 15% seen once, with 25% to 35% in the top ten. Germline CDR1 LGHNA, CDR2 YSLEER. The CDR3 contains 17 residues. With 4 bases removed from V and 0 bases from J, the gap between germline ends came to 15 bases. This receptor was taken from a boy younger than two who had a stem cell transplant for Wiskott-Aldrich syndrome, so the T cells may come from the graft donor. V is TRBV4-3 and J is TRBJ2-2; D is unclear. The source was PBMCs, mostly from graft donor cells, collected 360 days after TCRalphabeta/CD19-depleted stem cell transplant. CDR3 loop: CASSPARPPTNTGELFF. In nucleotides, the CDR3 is TGCGCCAGCAGCCCTGCTCGGCCTCCGACGAACACCGGGGAGCTGTTTTTT.